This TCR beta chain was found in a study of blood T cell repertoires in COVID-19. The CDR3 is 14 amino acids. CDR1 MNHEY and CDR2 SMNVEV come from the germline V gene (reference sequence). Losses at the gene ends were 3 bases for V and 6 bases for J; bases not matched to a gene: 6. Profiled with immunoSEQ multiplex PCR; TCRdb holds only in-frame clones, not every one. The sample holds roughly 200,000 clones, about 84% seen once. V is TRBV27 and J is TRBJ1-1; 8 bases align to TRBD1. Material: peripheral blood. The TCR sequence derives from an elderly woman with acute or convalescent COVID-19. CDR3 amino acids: CASSLVTGGSEAFF. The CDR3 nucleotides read TGTGCCAGCAGTTTGGTCACAGGGGGGTCTGAAGCTTTCTTT.